This T cell receptor (beta chain) was recorded in a study of human T cells and chemical hapten exposure. V lost 5 bases and J lost 0; bases outside the gene matches: 5. The CDR3 consists of 15 residues. The V gene's germline CDR1 is MNHEY and CDR2 SMNVEV (reference sequence). MiXCR, run by TCRdb on the RACE reads, gives a single entry per CDR3 protein. The repertoire holds about 190,000 distinct CDR3 sequences, with more than 20% as singletons. As for time point: patch test 3, about 24 weeks after DPC sensitization. Described treatment: therapeutic diphenylcyclopropenone sensitization with weekly scalp DPC.

This clonotype was sampled from a woman in her forties with alopecia areata. Some clones in this sample may be carry-over from other donors' samples. The rearrangement links TRBV27 to TRBJ1-1; 8 nucleotides match TRBD1. This material consisted of whole blood, taken in connection with sensitization to the hapten diphenylcyclopropenone (DPC). The CDR3 nucleotides are TGTGCCAGCAGTATGTACAGGGGGGTGAACACTGAAGCTTTCTTT. This gives the protein CASSMYRGVNTEAFF.